This T cell receptor beta chain was profiled in a study of CD8 T cells in ankylosing spondylitis. In regard to this clonotype: Its antigen remains unidentified.

Study observations and caveats: From matched ankylosing spondylitis synovial fluid, disease-linked clones were reportedly recovered at significantly enriched levels. Blood from ankylosing spondylitis patients appeared to carry a characteristic roughly 8-variant TCR beta motif. Clones linked to the disease showed a CD8+ phenotype. They occurred at relatively low frequencies in peripheral blood. A number of the motif variants had already been described in reactive arthritis synovial fluid and blood.

For TCR beta, libraries came from quantitative 5'-RACE with molecular barcodes. TCRdb independently ran MiXCR on the 5' RACE reads; one entry per CDR3 protein. The sample yields some 840,000 distinct CDR3 sequences, approximately 12% seen once. Sequencing was performed on blood, either unsorted or a sorted T cell fraction (not recorded which). This sequence originates from a male donor with ankylosing spondylitis.

The chain's CDR3 is CASSWGQGGQPQHF. Here the CDR3 DNA reads TGCGCCAGCAGCTGGGGACAGGGCGGGCAGCCCCAGCATTTT. The V gene is TRBV5-1, the J gene TRBJ1-5, with 9 bases aligning to TRBD1. V lost 3 bases, J lost 7 bases, and 5 bases stayed unmatched. CDR1 and CDR2 (germline): SGHRS, YFSETQ. CDR3 length: 14 residues.